This is a list of T cell receptor beta chains from one sample in a study of cytomegalovirus exposure and HLA in healthy donors. Only in-frame clones appear in the TCRdb table, and some are missing; sequencing was by immunoSEQ multiplex PCR. The sample has about 130,000 clones, around 80% seen once. Material: PBMCs. The receptors derive from a woman in her 30s in good health and CMV-seronegative. CDR3s leave out the opening cysteine and the closing phenylalanine or tryptophan.

v_call: TRBV5-4; cdr3_aa: ASRPQGAFQPQH
v_call: TRBV9; cdr3_aa: ASSVTGTPSGLF
v_call: TRBV4-3; cdr3_aa: ASTQKVAGTISYNEQF
v_call: TRBV14; cdr3_aa: ASSQDVSWETSGKPLYNEQF
v_call: TRBV7-3; cdr3_aa: ASSPTPGLTQY
v_call: TRBV21-1; cdr3_aa: ASSKETGSVKNIQY
v_call: TRBV2; cdr3_aa: ASSEASLDSYNEQF
v_call: TRBV6-5; cdr3_aa: ASSYSNSGAGY
v_call: TRBV27; cdr3_aa: ASLGWGQGNGYT
v_call: TRBV7-2; cdr3_aa: ASSNNLGLAGRVWEQY
v_call: TRBV11-3; cdr3_aa: ASSSAGTGTYEQY
v_call: TRBV29-1; cdr3_aa: SVSGGAGKTNEKLF
v_call: TRBV5-8; cdr3_aa: ASSDRGVSTDTQY
v_call: TRBV27; cdr3_aa: ASSERQGSNYGYT
v_call: TRBV18; cdr3_aa: ASSPPLAGVYEQY
v_call: TRBV7-9; cdr3_aa: ASSLGLAGVDNEQF
v_call: TRBV6-5; cdr3_aa: ASSYGDSYGYT
v_call: TRBV11-2; cdr3_aa: ASSLDRLAGVGNEQF
v_call: TRBV7-9; cdr3_aa: ASSSDSLGTEAF
v_call: TRBV19; cdr3_aa: ASSNQGFANEKLF
v_call: TRBV6-5; cdr3_aa: ASSYGSSGGYEQY
v_call: TRBV7-3; cdr3_aa: ASSMDRGDGYT
v_call: TRBV7-9; cdr3_aa: ASMGRGFEKLF
v_call: TRBV2; cdr3_aa: ASSEGQGAWETQY
v_call: TRBV9; cdr3_aa: ASSVGLQGAHEQY
v_call: TRBV7-7; cdr3_aa: ASSLGLTSGNEQF
v_call: TRBV4-1; cdr3_aa: ASSQDGAGGTEAF
v_call: TRBV30; cdr3_aa: AWSVLSGTSTDTQY
v_call: TRBV19; cdr3_aa: ASSRRQGATDTQY